This T cell receptor (beta chain) was documented in a study of blood T cell repertoires in COVID-19. CDR1 SGHRS and CDR2 YFSETQ come from the germline V gene. Trimming shortened V by 0 bases and J by 6 bases, and 13 bases separated the two germline ends. This CDR3 region has 15 residues. Produced via immunoSEQ multiplex PCR; TCRdb's table is partial and in-frame only. The repertoire holds some 220,000 clones, with roughly 80% as singletons. Specimen: peripheral blood. The chain is built from TRBV5-1 and TRBJ2-1, with D perhaps TRBD1 (6 bases). The clonotype originates from a woman in her 70s with COVID-19, enrolled during active disease. CDR3 DNA: TGCGCCAGCAGCTTGGTCAGGGGAAACATCAATGAGCAGTTCTTC. Its translation: CASSLVRGNINEQFF.